One sample yielded the 15 T cell receptor beta chains listed below, sequenced in a study of blood T cell repertoires in COVID-19. Measured with immunoSEQ multiplex PCR; TCRdb has only the in-frame clones, and not every one. The sample comprises 100,000 to 150,000 clones, approximately 90% of which are singletons, and about 4.1% rests with the top ten. Sequencing input: peripheral blood. The receptor set was obtained from a man in his sixties with COVID-19, enrolled during active disease.

This rearrangement joins TRBV6-6 to TRBJ2-1, with D possibly being TRBD2 (5 bases). The CDR3 loop spans 14 amino acids. V lost 4 bases and J 8 bases, leaving 15 bases between the germline ends. Germline loops: CDR1 MNHNY, CDR2 SVGAGI (reference sequence). In DNA form, the CDR3 reads TGTGCCAGCAGTTGGTACCCGGAGGCCCATGAGCAGTTCTTC. It is translated as CASSWYPEAHEQFF.

The gene calls are TRBV5-6 and TRBJ2-5; 7 nucleotides line up with TRBD1. This CDR3 is built from 13 residues. The V gene's germline CDR1 is SGHDT and CDR2 YYEEEE. The junction had 4 bases not matched to a gene; V was cut back by 5 bases and J by 3 bases. CDR3 sequence reads: CASRRTGEETQYF. The DNA of the CDR3 is TGTGCCAGCAGAAGAACAGGGGAAGAGACCCAGTACTTC.

J is TRBJ1-1 and V is TRBV12-3 or TRBV12-4; perhaps TRBD1 as D (5 bases). V lost 7 bases, J lost 5 bases, and 14 bases lay in between. The CDR3 covers 13 residues. The CDR3 here is CASTRAMGTEAFF. The DNA of the CDR3 is TGTGCCAGCACCAGGGCCATGGGGACTGAAGCTTTCTTT.

V is TRBV11-2 and J is TRBJ1-3; weak D call: TRBD1 (6 bases). CDR3 length: 18 residues. Germline CDR1 is SGHAT and CDR2 is FQNNGV. V lost 7 bases to trimming and J lost 0 bases, with 22 bases between them. CDR3 sequence reads: CASMRMGGLLDSGNTIYF. The CDR3 DNA reads TGTGCCAGCATGCGAATGGGGGGGCTTTTGGACTCTGGAAACACCATATATTTT.

The V call is TRBV5-6, the J call TRBJ2-2, with D perhaps matching TRBD1 (5 bases). The ends were cut back, 6 bases at V and 4 bases at J, with 13 bases in the middle. The CDR3 is 14 residues long. Germline assignment: CDR1 SGHDT and CDR2 YYEEEE. CDR3 sequence (DNA): TGTGCCAGCACCCCGCAGGGCAGCACCGGGGAGCTGTTTTTT. It codes for CASTPQGSTGELFF.

The V and J genes are TRBV5-1 and TRBJ1-2, with a weak D call TRBD1 (5 bases). V was clipped by 2 bases and J by 5 bases, with 10 bases between them. Per germline, CDR1 SGHRS and CDR2 YFSETQ. The CDR3 sequence is 13 residues long. The CDR3, as DNA: TGCGCCAGCAGCTTCGGCCAGGGTTATGGCTACACCTTC. It codes for CASSFGQGYGYTF.

The chain couples TRBV7-9 to TRBJ1-1; 7 nucleotides line up with TRBD1. There are 14 residues in the CDR3. Germline lookup yields CDR1 SEHNR and CDR2 FQNEAQ (reference sequence). The V gene end was trimmed by 1 base and the J gene end by 6 bases; junction bases not matched to a gene: 5. The chain's CDR3 is CASSLEGAEAEAFF. Here the CDR3 DNA reads TGTGCCAGCAGCTTAGAGGGGGCTGAGGCTGAAGCTTTCTTT.

V is TRBV4-3 and J is TRBJ2-7, with D possibly matching TRBD2 (6 bases). This CDR3 has 14 residues. Germline CDR1 and CDR2: LGHNA and YSLEER. Deletions cut 3 bases from V and 3 bases from J, with 12 bases between. CDR3 loop: CASSQGRINYEQYF. The DNA for the CDR3 is TGCGCCAGCAGCCAGGGGAGGATCAACTACGAGCAGTACTTC.

This clone was found a few times. This rearrangement joins TRBV5-1 to TRBJ1-1; weak D call: TRBD1 (6 bases). CDR1 is SGHRS, CDR2 YFSETQ, per germline. The CDR3 loop spans 15 amino acids. The ends were cut back, 0 bases at V and 14 bases at J, with 23 bases in the middle. The CDR3 bases are TGCGCCAGCAGCTTGGCGCCACTTGACCTGGGGGCGGAGTTCTTT. Residues: CASSLAPLDLGAEFF.

The CDR3 loop is CASTFRGGMEKLFF. The CDR3 nucleotides are TGTGCCAGTACCTTTAGGGGAGGAATGGAAAAACTGTTTTTT. The V call is TRBV7-2, the J call TRBJ1-4, with D possibly TRBD1 on 5 matching bases. The CDR3 loop spans 14 amino acids. Germline-derived CDR1 and CDR2 are SGHTA and FQGNSA. V lost 9 bases and J lost 8, with 19 bases in between.

The rearrangement joins TRBV6-5 to TRBJ1-6; D is perhaps TRBD1 (6 bases). Germline V gene sequence: CDR1 MNHEY, CDR2 SVGAGI. Trimming removed 6 bases from V and 9 bases from J, with 15 bases in between. This CDR3 has 14 residues. The CDR3 DNA is TGTGCCAGCAGGTCAGGGGTTTGGGGTTCACCCCTCCACTTT. It codes for CASRSGVWGSPLHF.

The CDR3 DNA reads as TGCGCCAGCAGCAAGGGACAAGTTAATGAAAAACTGTTTTTT. Its translation: CASSKGQVNEKLFF. The chain uses TRBV5-1 and TRBJ1-4, with D perhaps matching TRBD1 (6 bases). The V gene's germline CDR1 is SGHRS and CDR2 YFSETQ. V dropped 4 bases and J dropped 4 bases, with 11 bases sitting between them. The CDR3 consists of 14 residues.

This rearrangement joins TRBV19 to TRBJ2-2, with 10 nucleotides matching TRBD2. The CDR3 covers 16 residues. The V segment lost 8 bases and the J segment 2 bases; nucleotides outside the gene matches: 8. CDR1 LNHDA and CDR2 SQIVND come from the germline V gene (reference sequence). This CDR3 reads CASLSSGGSNTGELFF. Written as DNA, the CDR3 is TGTGCCAGTCTTTCTAGCGGGGGATCTAACACCGGGGAGCTGTTTTTT.

The chain recombines TRBV5-5 with TRBJ1-3; maybe TRBD1 (6 bases). The CDR3 runs 16 residues. Per the germline V gene, CDR1 is SGHKS and CDR2 is YYEKEE (reference sequence). Trimming removed 2 bases from V and 1 base from J, with 13 bases in between. In DNA form, the CDR3 reads TGTGCCAGCAGCTTTGACAGGCGGATTTCTGGAAACACCATATATTTT. It yields the protein CASSFDRRISGNTIYF. The full variable domain, in which reference TRBV5-5 and TRBJ1-3 provide the parts outside the CDR3, is DAGVTQSPTHLIKTRGQQVTLRCSPISGHKSVSWYQQVLGQGPQFIFQYYEKEERGRGNFPDRFSARQFPNYSSELNVNALLLGDSALYLCASSFDRRISGNTIYFGEGSWLTVV.

The chain employs TRBV29-1 and TRBJ1-2; 8 bases fit TRBD1. This CDR3 is 14 amino acids long. With 7 bases clipped from V and 0 bases from J, the junction kept 7 bases outside the gene matches. From germline, CDR1 is SQVTM and CDR2 ANQGSEA. The CDR3 here is CSAQGALSNYGYTF. As DNA, the CDR3 is TGCAGCGCCCAGGGGGCCCTCTCTAACTATGGCTACACCTTC.